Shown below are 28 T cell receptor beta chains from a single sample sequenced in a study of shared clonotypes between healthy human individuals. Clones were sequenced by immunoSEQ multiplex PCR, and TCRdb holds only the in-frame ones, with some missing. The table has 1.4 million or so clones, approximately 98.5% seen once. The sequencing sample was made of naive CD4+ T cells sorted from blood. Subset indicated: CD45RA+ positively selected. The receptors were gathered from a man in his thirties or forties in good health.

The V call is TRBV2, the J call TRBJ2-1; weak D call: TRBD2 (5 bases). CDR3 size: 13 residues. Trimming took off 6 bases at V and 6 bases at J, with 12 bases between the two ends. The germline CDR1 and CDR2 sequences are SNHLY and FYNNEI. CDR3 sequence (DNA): TGTGCCAGCAGCCCGCAACTAGTCAATGAGCAGTTCTTC. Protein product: CASSPQLVNEQFF.

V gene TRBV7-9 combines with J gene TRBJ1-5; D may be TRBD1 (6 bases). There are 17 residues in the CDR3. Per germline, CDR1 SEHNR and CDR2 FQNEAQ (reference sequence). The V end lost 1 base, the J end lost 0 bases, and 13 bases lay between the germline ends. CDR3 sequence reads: CASSLVSGGPSNQPQHF. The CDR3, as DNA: TGTGCCAGCAGCTTAGTGTCGGGGGGCCCTAGCAATCAGCCCCAGCATTTT.

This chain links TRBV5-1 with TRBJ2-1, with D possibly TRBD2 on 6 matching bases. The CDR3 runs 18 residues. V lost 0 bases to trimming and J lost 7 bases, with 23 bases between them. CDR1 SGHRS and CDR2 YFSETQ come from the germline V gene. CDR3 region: CASSLATVERSSGNEQFF. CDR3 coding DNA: TGCGCCAGCAGCTTGGCCACGGTGGAACGGTCCAGCGGGAATGAGCAGTTCTTC. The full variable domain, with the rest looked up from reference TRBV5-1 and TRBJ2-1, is KAGVTQTPRYLIKTRGQQVTLSCSPISGHRSVSWYQQTPGQGLQFLFEYFSETQRNKGNFPGRFSGRQFSNSRSEMNVSTLELGDSALYLCASSLATVERSSGNEQFFGPGTRLTVL.

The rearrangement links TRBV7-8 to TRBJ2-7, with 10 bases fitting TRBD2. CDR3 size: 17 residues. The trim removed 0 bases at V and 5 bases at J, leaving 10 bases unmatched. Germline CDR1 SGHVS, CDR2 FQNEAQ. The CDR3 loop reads CASSLASSGSIINEQYF. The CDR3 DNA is TGTGCCAGCAGCTTAGCCTCTAGCGGGAGCATAATTAACGAGCAGTACTTC.

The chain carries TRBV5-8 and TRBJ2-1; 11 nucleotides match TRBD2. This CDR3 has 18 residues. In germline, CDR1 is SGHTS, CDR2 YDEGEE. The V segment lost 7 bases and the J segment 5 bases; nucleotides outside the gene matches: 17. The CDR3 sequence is CASRSSTPGTSGNNEQFF. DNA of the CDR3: TGTGCCAGCCGATCGAGCACACCCGGGACTAGCGGAAACAATGAGCAGTTCTTC.

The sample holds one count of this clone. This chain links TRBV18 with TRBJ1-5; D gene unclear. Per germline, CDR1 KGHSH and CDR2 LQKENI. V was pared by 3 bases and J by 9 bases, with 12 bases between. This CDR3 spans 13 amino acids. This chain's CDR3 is CASSPQASWPQHF. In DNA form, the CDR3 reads TGTGCCAGCTCACCCCAGGCTTCGTGGCCCCAGCATTTT.

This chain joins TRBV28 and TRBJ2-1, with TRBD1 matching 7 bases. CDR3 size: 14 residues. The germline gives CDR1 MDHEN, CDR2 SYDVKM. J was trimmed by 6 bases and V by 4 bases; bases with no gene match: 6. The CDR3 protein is CASSSDRASNEQFF. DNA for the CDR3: TGTGCCAGCAGTTCCGACAGGGCGAGCAATGAGCAGTTCTTC.

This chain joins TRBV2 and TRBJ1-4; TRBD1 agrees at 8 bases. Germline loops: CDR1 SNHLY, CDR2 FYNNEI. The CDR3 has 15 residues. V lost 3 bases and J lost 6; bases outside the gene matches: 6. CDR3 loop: CASSEGAGGYEKLFF. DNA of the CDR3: TGTGCCAGCAGTGAGGGGGCAGGGGGCTATGAAAAACTGTTTTTT.

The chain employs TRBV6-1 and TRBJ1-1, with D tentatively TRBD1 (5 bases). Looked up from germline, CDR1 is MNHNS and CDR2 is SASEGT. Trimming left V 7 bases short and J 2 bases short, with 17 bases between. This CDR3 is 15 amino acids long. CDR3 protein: CASTTVAGGNTEAFF. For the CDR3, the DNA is TGTGCCAGCACTACCGTCGCGGGGGGAAACACTGAAGCTTTCTTT.

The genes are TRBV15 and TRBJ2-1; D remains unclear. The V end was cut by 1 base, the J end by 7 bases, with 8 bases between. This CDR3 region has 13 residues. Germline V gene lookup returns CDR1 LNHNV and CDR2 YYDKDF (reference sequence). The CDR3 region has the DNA TGTGCCACCAGCAGAGGAGTCGAGAATGAGCAGTTCTTC. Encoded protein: CATSRGVENEQFF.

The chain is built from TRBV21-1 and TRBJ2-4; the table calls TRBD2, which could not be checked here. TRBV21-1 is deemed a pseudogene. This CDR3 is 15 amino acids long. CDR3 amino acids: CASSVERERKNIQYF. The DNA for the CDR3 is TGTGCCAGCAGCGTGGAGCGGGAGCGTAAAAACATTCAGTACTTC.

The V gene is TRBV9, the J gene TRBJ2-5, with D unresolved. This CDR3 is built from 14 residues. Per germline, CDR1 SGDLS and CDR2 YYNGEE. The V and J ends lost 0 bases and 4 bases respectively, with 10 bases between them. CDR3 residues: CASSVVGTTETQYF. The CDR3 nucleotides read TGTGCCAGCAGCGTAGTTGGAACCACAGAGACCCAGTACTTC.

In DNA form, the CDR3 reads TGTGCCAGCAGTTCGGTACGGCTCAACTATGGCTACACCTTC. Protein: CASSSVRLNYGYTF. The gene calls are TRBV2 and TRBJ1-2; D is undetermined. V lost 5 bases to trimming and J lost 2 bases, with 12 bases between them. Germline V gene lookup returns CDR1 SNHLY and CDR2 FYNNEI. This CDR3 has 14 amino acids.

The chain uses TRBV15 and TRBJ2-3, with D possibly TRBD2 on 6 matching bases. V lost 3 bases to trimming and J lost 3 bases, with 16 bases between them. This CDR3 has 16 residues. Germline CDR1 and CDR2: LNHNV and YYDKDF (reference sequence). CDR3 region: CATSRALAWGTDTQYF. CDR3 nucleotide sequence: TGTGCCACCAGCAGGGCACTAGCATGGGGGACAGATACGCAGTATTTT.

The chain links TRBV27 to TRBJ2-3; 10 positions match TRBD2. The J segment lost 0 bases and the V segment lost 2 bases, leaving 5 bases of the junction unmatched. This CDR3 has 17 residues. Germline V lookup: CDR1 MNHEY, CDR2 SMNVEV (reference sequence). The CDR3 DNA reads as TGTGCCAGCAGTTTACGGGGACTAGCGCGAAGCACAGATACGCAGTATTTT. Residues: CASSLRGLARSTDTQYF.

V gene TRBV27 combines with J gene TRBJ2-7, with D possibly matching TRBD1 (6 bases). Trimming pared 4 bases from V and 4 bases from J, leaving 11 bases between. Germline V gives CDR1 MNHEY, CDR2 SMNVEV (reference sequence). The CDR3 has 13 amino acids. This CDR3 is CASSSAGEYEQYF. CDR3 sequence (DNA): TGTGCCAGCAGTTCGGCAGGGGAGTACGAGCAGTACTTC.

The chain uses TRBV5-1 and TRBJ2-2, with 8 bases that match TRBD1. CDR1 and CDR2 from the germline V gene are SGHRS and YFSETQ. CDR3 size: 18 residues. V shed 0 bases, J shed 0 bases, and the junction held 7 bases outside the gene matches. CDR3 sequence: CASSLAGTGAANTGELFF. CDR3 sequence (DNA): TGCGCCAGCAGCTTGGCCGGGACAGGTGCTGCGAACACCGGGGAGCTGTTTTTT.

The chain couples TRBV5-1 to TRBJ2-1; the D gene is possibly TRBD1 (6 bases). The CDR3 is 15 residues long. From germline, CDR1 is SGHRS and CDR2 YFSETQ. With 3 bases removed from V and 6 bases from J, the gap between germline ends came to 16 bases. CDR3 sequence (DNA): TGCGCCAGCAGCTCGACAGGCATTGGGCTCAATGAGCAGTTCTTC. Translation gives CASSSTGIGLNEQFF.

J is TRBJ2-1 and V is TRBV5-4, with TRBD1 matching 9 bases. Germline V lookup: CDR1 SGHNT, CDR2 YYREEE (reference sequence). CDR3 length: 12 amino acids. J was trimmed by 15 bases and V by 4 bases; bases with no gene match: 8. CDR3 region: CASSTAGQGMFF. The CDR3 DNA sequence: TGTGCCAGCAGCACGGCGGGACAGGGCATGTTCTTC.

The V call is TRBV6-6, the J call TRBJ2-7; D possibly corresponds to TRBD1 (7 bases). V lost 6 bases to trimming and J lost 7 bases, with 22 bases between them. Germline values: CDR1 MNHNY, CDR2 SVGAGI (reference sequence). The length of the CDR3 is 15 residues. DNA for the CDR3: TGTGCCAGCAGCATAACAGGGGCCTTCGGGGGTGAGCAGTACTTC. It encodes CASSITGAFGGEQYF.

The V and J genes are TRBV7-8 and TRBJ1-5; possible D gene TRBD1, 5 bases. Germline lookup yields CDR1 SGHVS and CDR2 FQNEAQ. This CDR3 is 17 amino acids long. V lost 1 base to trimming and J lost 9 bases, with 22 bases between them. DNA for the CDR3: TGTGCCAGCAGCTTAGTCCCCCGTGGGCAGGGAGGACGGCCCCAGCATTTT. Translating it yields CASSLVPRGQGGRPQHF.

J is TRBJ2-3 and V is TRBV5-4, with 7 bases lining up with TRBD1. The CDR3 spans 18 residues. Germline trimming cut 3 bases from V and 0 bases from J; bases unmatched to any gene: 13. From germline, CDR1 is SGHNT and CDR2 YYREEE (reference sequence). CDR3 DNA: TGTGCCAGCAGCTCTCCGGGACAGAGAGTTTCTAGCACAGATACGCAGTATTTT. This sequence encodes CASSSPGQRVSSTDTQYF. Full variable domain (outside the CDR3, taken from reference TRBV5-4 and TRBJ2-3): ETGVTQSPTHLIKTRGQQVTLRCSSQSGHNTVSWYQQALGQGPQFIFQYYREEENGRGNFPPRFSGLQFPNYSSELNVNALELDDSALYLCASSSPGQRVSSTDTQYFGPGTRLTVL.

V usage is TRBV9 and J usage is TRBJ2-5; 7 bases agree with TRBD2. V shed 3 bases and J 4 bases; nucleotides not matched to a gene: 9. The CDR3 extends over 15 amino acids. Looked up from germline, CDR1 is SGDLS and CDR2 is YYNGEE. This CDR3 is CASSAQGWEGETQYF. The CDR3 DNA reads TGTGCCAGCAGCGCTCAGGGTTGGGAGGGAGAGACCCAGTACTTC.

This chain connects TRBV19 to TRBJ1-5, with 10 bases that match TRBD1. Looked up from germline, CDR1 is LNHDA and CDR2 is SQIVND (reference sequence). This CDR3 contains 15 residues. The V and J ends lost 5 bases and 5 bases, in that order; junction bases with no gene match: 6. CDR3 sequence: CASSVTGTGDQPQHF. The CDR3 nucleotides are TGTGCCAGTAGTGTGACCGGGACAGGGGATCAGCCCCAGCATTTT.

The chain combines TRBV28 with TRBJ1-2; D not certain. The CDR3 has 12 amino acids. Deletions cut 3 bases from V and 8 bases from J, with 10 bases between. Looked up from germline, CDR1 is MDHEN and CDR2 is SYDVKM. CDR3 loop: CASSFAVRGYTF. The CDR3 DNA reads TGTGCCAGCAGTTTTGCCGTTAGAGGCTACACCTTC.

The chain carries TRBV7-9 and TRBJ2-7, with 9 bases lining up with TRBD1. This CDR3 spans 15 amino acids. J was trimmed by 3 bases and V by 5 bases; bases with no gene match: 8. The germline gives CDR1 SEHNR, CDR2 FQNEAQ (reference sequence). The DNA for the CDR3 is TGTGCCAGCAGCGGGTCGGGACAGGGCTTCTACGAGCAGTACTTC. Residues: CASSGSGQGFYEQYF.

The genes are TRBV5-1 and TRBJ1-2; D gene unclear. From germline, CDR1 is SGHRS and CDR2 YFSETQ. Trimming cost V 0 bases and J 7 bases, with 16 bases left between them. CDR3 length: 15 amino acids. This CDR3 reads CASSLESHEGRGYTF. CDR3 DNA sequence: TGCGCCAGCAGCTTGGAGTCCCACGAAGGCCGTGGCTACACCTTC.

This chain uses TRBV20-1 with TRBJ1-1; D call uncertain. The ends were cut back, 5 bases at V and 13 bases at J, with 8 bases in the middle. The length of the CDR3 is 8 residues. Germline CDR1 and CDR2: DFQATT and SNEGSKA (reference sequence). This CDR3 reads CSAASHFF. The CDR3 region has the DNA TGCAGTGCTGCGAGCCATTTCTTT.